A selection of T cell receptor beta chains follows, all from one sample in a study of shared clonotypes between healthy human individuals. TCRdb keeps only in-frame clones here, not all; method: immunoSEQ multiplex PCR. The data contain about 1 million clones, about 76% of them singletons. The sequenced material came from memory CD4+ T cells sorted from blood. These receptors were taken from a man between 18 and 35 years old in good health. The CDR3 runs from the conserved cysteine through the conserved F or W. A D gene is named only where the DNA matches it firmly. The size entry is marked missing in some rows and otherwise reads once, few, many or a size class.

TRBV7-3,15,TRBJ1-1,.,.,CASSLWWCGDTEAFF,TGTGCCAGCAGCCTATGGTGGTGTGGGGACACTGAAGCTTTCTTT
TRBV2,13,TRBJ2-3,.,TRBD2,CASNGGGADTQYF,TGTGCCAGCAATGGCGGGGGGGCGGATACGCAGTATTTT
TRBV9,15,TRBJ2-5,few,TRBD2,CASSVSGGLQETQYF,TGTGCCAGCAGCGTGAGCGGGGGCCTCCAAGAGACCCAGTACTTC
TRBV6-1,15,TRBJ2-7,.,TRBD2,CASSERGSSTYEQYF,TGTGCCAGCAGTGAGCGCGGGAGTTCCACCTACGAGCAGTACTTC
TRBV5-4,14,TRBJ1-6,.,.,CASSLDLADSPLHF,TGTGCCAGCAGCTTGGATCTGGCGGATTCACCCCTCCACTTT
TRBV5-1,15,TRBJ2-5,.,.,CASSLGTAGQETQYF,TGCGCCAGCAGCTTGGGAACAGCGGGCCAAGAGACCCAGTACTTC
TRBV18,15,TRBJ2-3,.,TRBD2,CASSPQAGDTDTQYF,TGTGCCAGCTCACCACAAGCGGGGGACACAGATACGCAGTATTTT
TRBV5-1,15,TRBJ2-1,.,TRBD2,CASSSGLAGVNEQFF,TGCGCCAGCAGCTCGGGACTAGCGGGGGTCAATGAGCAGTTCTTC
TRBV28,15,TRBJ1-2,.,TRBD1,CASSETGTGGYGYTF,TGTGCCAGCAGCGAAACCGGGACAGGGGGCTATGGCTACACCTTC
TRBV6-5,13,TRBJ2-2,.,.,CASSLGQLGELFF,TGTGCCAGCAGTTTAGGACAGCTCGGGGAGCTGTTTTTT
TRBV30,13,TRBJ1-1,.,.,CAWSKTGNTEAFF,TGTGCCTGGAGTAAGACAGGGAACACTGAAGCTTTCTTT
TRBV4-1,19,TRBJ2-3,few,.,CASRSLHIPGGSSTDTQYF,TGCGCCAGCAGATCGCTTCATATCCCTGGCGGTTCTAGCACAGATACGCAGTATTTT
TRBV7-2,14,TRBJ2-2,.,TRBD2,CASAGGRNTGELFF,TGTGCCAGCGCGGGAGGTCGAAACACCGGGGAGCTGTTTTTT
TRBV5-1,14,TRBJ2-5,.,TRBD1,CASSKGQGAETQYF,TGCGCCAGCAGCAAGGGACAGGGGGCAGAGACCCAGTACTTC
TRBV5-6,16,TRBJ2-5,.,TRBD2,CASSARIGRGEETQYF,TGTGCCAGCAGCGCAAGAATCGGACGGGGGGAAGAGACCCAGTACTTC
TRBV5-4,13,TRBJ1-3,.,.,CASSAPSGNTIYF,TGTGCCAGCAGCGCTCCATCTGGAAACACCATATATTTT
TRBV11-2,12,TRBJ1-2,.,.,CASSLEVYGYTF,TGTGCCAGCAGCCTAGAAGTCTATGGCTACACCTTC
TRBV28,16,TRBJ1-2,.,.,CASSQLTIQGRDGYTF,TGTGCCAGCAGTCAACTAACCATACAGGGAAGGGATGGCTACACCTTC
TRBV7-9,15,TRBJ1-5,.,TRBD1,CASSSEGQGRQPQHF,TGTGCCAGCAGCTCTGAAGGACAGGGGCGGCAGCCCCAGCATTTT
TRBV7-9,15,TRBJ2-6,.,.,CASSSTGRGANVLTF,TGTGCCAGCAGCTCAACAGGGCGAGGGGCCAACGTCCTGACTTTC
TRBV5-1,16,TRBJ1-2,few,.,CASSLYAGEANYGYTF,TGCGCCAGCAGCTTGTATGCGGGGGAAGCTAACTATGGCTACACCTTC
TRBV30,14,TRBJ2-1,.,.,CAWKADSSYNEQFF,TGTGCCTGGAAAGCGGACTCCTCCTACAATGAGCAGTTCTTC
TRBV5-6,15,TRBJ2-1,.,.,CASSRDRSSYNEQFF,TGTGCCAGCAGCCGGGACCGAAGCTCCTACAATGAGCAGTTCTTC
TRBV25-1,12,TRBJ1-3,once,.,CASSRVGNTIYF,TGTGCCAGCAGTCGGGTAGGGAACACCATATATTTT
TRBV5-1,13,TRBJ2-7,.,.,CASRTAPDYEQYF,TGCGCCTCAAGGACTGCCCCAGACTACGAGCAGTACTTC
TRBV10-3,14,TRBJ1-1,.,TRBD1,CAIRTGAMNTEAFF,TGTGCCATTCGGACAGGGGCAATGAACACTGAAGCTTTCTTT
TRBV7-3,15,TRBJ2-3,.,TRBD2,CASSLVGLAGDTQYF,TGTGCCAGCAGCTTAGTGGGGCTAGCGGGAGATACGCAGTATTTT
TRBV11-1,14,TRBJ2-7,.,TRBD1,CASSPGQGIYEQYF,TGTGCCAGCAGCCCAGGACAGGGGATCTACGAGCAGTACTTC
TRBV9,15,TRBJ2-3,.,TRBD1,CASSGRDRLTDTQYF,TGTGCCAGCAGCGGCCGGGACAGACTCACAGATACGCAGTATTTT
TRBV6-1,19,TRBJ2-2,.,.,CASSAWLRADRANTGELFF,TGTGCCAGCAGTGCTTGGCTCCGGGCGGACCGAGCGAACACCGGGGAGCTGTTTTTT
TRBV4-3,14,TRBJ1-5,many,.,CASSQDSSNQPQHF,TGCGCCAGCAGCCAAGACAGTAGCAATCAGCCCCAGCATTTT
TRBV19,16,TRBJ1-3,.,.,CASSIDPGNPGDTIYF,TGTGCCAGTAGTATAGATCCAGGAAACCCAGGGGACACCATATATTTT
TRBV30,12,TRBJ2-1,once,.,CAWSPRGDEQFF,TGTGCCTGGAGTCCCCGTGGGGACGAGCAGTTCTTC
TRBV6-1,15,TRBJ2-3,.,.,CASSEWGARADTQYF,TGTGCCAGCAGTGAATGGGGGGCTCGGGCAGATACGCAGTATTTT
TRBV19,14,TRBJ2-2,.,.,CASSIKSGIGELFF,TGTGCCAGTAGTATAAAATCAGGGATCGGGGAGCTGTTTTTT
TRBV6-1,14,TRBJ1-5,.,.,CASSEGGVGQPQHF,TGTGCCAGCAGTGAGGGAGGGGTCGGCCAGCCCCAGCATTTT
TRBV5-6,13,TRBJ2-7,.,.,CASSLGRNYEQYF,TGTGCCAGCAGCCTCGGACGGAACTACGAGCAGTACTTC
TRBV19,11,TRBJ1-2,once,.,CVSGTGYGYTF,TGTGTATCGGGGACGGGATATGGCTACACCTTC
TRBV30,14,TRBJ1-2,.,TRBD1,CACRGTGRFYGYTF,TGTGCCTGCCGGGGGACAGGGAGATTCTATGGCTACACCTTC
TRBV11-2,15,TRBJ1-1,.,TRBD1,CASSLGDRGPTEAFF,TGTGCCAGCAGCTTAGGGGACAGGGGGCCCACTGAAGCTTTCTTT
TRBV5-6,19,TRBJ2-2,few,TRBD2,CASSLRLAGGRYGTGELFF,TGTGCCAGCAGCCTACGACTAGCGGGGGGGCGCTATGGCACCGGGGAGCTGTTTTTT
TRBV5-1,14,TRBJ1-4,once,.,CASSLGQPSEKLFF,TGCGCCAGCAGCTTGGGACAGCCCTCCGAAAAACTGTTTTTT
TRBV5-4,18,TRBJ1-5,.,.,CASSRRRGATRSNQPQHF,TGTGCCAGCAGCCGGCGCCGTGGGGCGACCCGTAGCAATCAGCCCCAGCATTTT
TRBV18,15,TRBJ2-3,.,TRBD1,CASSRPGGDADTQYF,TGTGCCAGCTCACGGCCAGGGGGCGACGCAGATACGCAGTATTTT
TRBV28,16,TRBJ2-3,.,TRBD2,CASSLSGGTATDTQYF,TGTGCCAGCAGTTTATCGGGGGGAACGGCCACAGATACGCAGTATTTT
TRBV7-2,12,TRBJ2-7,.,.,CASSLGDYEQYF,TGTGCCAGCAGCTTAGGTGACTACGAGCAGTACTTC
TRBV2,15,TRBJ2-1,.,.,CASRARSSNKNEQFF,TGTGCCAGCAGGGCTCGGTCTAGTAATAAGAATGAGCAGTTCTTC
TRBV29-1,14,TRBJ2-3,.,TRBD2,CSVARGLGSDTQYF,TGCAGCGTGGCGCGGGGACTAGGGTCAGATACGCAGTATTTT
TRBV11-2,15,TRBJ1-3,few,.,CASSSRLSKGNTIYF,TGTGCCAGCAGCTCCCGACTCTCTAAGGGAAACACCATATATTTT
TRBV30,13,TRBJ2-7,.,.,CAWSVRGLGEQYF,TGTGCCTGGAGTGTACGAGGGTTGGGCGAGCAGTACTTC
TRBV7-6,15,TRBJ2-3,.,.,CASSSSGSSTDTQYF,TGTGCCAGCAGCTCCTCCGGATCTAGCACAGATACGCAGTATTTT
TRBV28,15,TRBJ2-2,.,.,CASGGGGLNTGELFF,TGTGCCAGCGGCGGAGGAGGACTGAACACCGGGGAGCTGTTTTTT